The source of this TCR beta chain is a study of T cell repertoires in cytomegalovirus infection. Turning to the study itself: CMV infection together with matching HLA type was indicated by public TCR beta signatures.

Study-level findings and limits: HLA-C-restricted CMV clonotypes gave the most frequent clonotype in two of eight donors.

This clonotype was seen ten or more times. Its specificity is unknown. Using its own MiXCR run on the reads, TCRdb lists one record per CDR3 protein. The profile shows about 200,000 distinct CDR3 sequences, more than 9% of them singletons. Trimming cost V 3 bases and J 0 bases; bases outside gene matches: 17. The CDR3 runs 20 residues. The sequence derives from a human donor in good health (CMV status not recorded). Some clones in this sample may be carry-over from other donors' samples. V is TRBV12-3 or TRBV12-4 and J is TRBJ2-1, with TRBD2 matching 7 bases. The sample was PBMCs. The CDR3 here is CASSFSIMRLAGVSYNEQFF. The CDR3 DNA follows: TGTGCCAGCAGTTTTTCCATCATGAGACTAGCCGGGGTCTCCTACAATGAGCAGTTCTTC.